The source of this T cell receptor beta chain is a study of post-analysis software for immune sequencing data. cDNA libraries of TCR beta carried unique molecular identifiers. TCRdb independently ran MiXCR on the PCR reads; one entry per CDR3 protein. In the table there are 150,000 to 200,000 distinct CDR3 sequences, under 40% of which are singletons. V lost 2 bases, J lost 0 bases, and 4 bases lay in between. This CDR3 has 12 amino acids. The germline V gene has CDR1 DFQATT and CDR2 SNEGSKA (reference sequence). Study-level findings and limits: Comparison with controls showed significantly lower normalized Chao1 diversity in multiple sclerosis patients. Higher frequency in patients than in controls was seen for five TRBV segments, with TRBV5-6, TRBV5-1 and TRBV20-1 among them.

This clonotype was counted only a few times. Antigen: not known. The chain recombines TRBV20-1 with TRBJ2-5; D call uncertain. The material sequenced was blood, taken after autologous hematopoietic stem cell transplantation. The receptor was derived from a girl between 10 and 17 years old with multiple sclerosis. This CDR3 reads CSARIDQETQYF. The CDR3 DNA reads TGCAGTGCTAGAATAGACCAAGAGACCCAGTACTTC.